This is a list of T cell receptor beta chains from one sample in a study of cytomegalovirus exposure and HLA in healthy donors. The assay was immunoSEQ multiplex PCR, and TCRdb's table has in-frame clones only and misses some. This table holds 100,000 or so clones. Source material: PBMCs. Every receptor here comes from a woman in her twenties or thirties in good health and CMV-seronegative. CDR3s include the opening cysteine and the closing phenylalanine or tryptophan. Each record gives: D gene, V gene, CDR3 protein. The D gene is left open where the match is weak.

d_call: NA; v_call: TRBV5-1; cdr3_aa: CASSEIPGNYGYTF
d_call: NA; v_call: TRBV2; cdr3_aa: CASSQQGTPLHF
d_call: NA; v_call: TRBV29-1; cdr3_aa: CSAQQGQDSPLHF
d_call: TRBD2; v_call: TRBV28; cdr3_aa: CASSLVWEGGEQFF
d_call: NA; v_call: TRBV29-1; cdr3_aa: CSAGTPNTEAFF
d_call: NA; v_call: TRBV19; cdr3_aa: CASSIDPTEGQPQHF
d_call: NA; v_call: TRBV2; cdr3_aa: CASNRDFAYEQYF
d_call: NA; v_call: TRBV5-1; cdr3_aa: CASSLAFTTYNEQFF
d_call: TRBD2; v_call: TRBV7-3; cdr3_aa: CASSTTSGEFDEQFF
d_call: TRBD2; v_call: TRBV11-3; cdr3_aa: CASSPDRGVYTGELFF
d_call: NA; v_call: TRBV18; cdr3_aa: CASSPLAGSANEKLFF
d_call: TRBD1; v_call: TRBV19; cdr3_aa: CASSMGQGAGPQHF
d_call: TRBD2; v_call: TRBV2; cdr3_aa: CASREPGLGKETQYF
d_call: NA; v_call: TRBV11-2; cdr3_aa: CASSLVDSAYEQYF
d_call: TRBD1; v_call: TRBV18; cdr3_aa: CASSPPGTGGATYEQYF
d_call: NA; v_call: TRBV27; cdr3_aa: CASSLSHRAVGYGYTF
d_call: TRBD1; v_call: TRBV7-9; cdr3_aa: CASSRQGAGYEQYF
d_call: TRBD1; v_call: TRBV19; cdr3_aa: CASIGQGVSSYNEQFF
d_call: TRBD1; v_call: TRBV4-1; cdr3_aa: CASSRTGAPNEKLFF
d_call: TRBD2; v_call: TRBV6-8; cdr3_aa: CASSYSRRLAGNYEQYF
d_call: TRBD2; v_call: TRBV13; cdr3_aa: CASSFNLAGGREQYF
d_call: NA; v_call: TRBV4-2; cdr3_aa: CASSQPGGSTEAFF
d_call: NA; v_call: TRBV6-1; cdr3_aa: CASSEGWGVATYGYTF
d_call: TRBD2; v_call: TRBV14; cdr3_aa: CASSQGGGYSYNEQFF
d_call: TRBD1; v_call: TRBV4-1; cdr3_aa: CASSHNHGGGTTEAFF
d_call: NA; v_call: TRBV7-2; cdr3_aa: CASSRYSSEQYF
d_call: NA; v_call: TRBV2; cdr3_aa: CASSAAIGTDTQYF
d_call: TRBD2; v_call: TRBV2; cdr3_aa: CASTVSALAGGYGELFF
d_call: NA; v_call: TRBV18; cdr3_aa: CASSPSTDRGNQPQHF
d_call: NA; v_call: TRBV6-5; cdr3_aa: CASSLGAPSTDTQYF
d_call: TRBD2; v_call: TRBV4-1; cdr3_aa: CASSRQALGLDSEQYF
d_call: TRBD1; v_call: TRBV5-1; cdr3_aa: CASSLLGQANTGELFF
d_call: NA; v_call: TRBV7-9; cdr3_aa: CASSLTWGPLAPITDTQYF
d_call: NA; v_call: TRBV28; cdr3_aa: CASSFPWEGNQPQHF
d_call: NA; v_call: TRBV7-2; cdr3_aa: CASSLGTDRWNQPQHF
d_call: NA; v_call: TRBV28; cdr3_aa: CASSLSGPGDYGYTF
d_call: NA; v_call: TRBV19; cdr3_aa: CASSMVPYEQYF
d_call: NA; v_call: TRBV2; cdr3_aa: CASSDGLGSPLHF
d_call: NA; v_call: TRBV29-1; cdr3_aa: CSVSPYTDTQYF
d_call: TRBD2; v_call: TRBV5-1; cdr3_aa: CASSSTGGGSHNEQFF
d_call: NA; v_call: TRBV27; cdr3_aa: CASSLVSGIYEQYF
d_call: NA; v_call: TRBV5-4; cdr3_aa: CASSSHGAEYNEQFF
d_call: NA; v_call: TRBV4-1; cdr3_aa: CASSQDTGSNQPQHF
d_call: NA; v_call: TRBV11-2; cdr3_aa: CASSLFGVSPDTQYF
d_call: NA; v_call: TRBV15; cdr3_aa: CATSRVQGSPGELFF
d_call: NA; v_call: TRBV30; cdr3_aa: CAWSWPGTTNEKLFF
d_call: TRBD1; v_call: TRBV28; cdr3_aa: CASRTDRPPQPQHF
d_call: NA; v_call: TRBV19; cdr3_aa: CASREEGASRELFF